This TCR beta chain was documented in a study of early T cells in non-severe SARS-CoV-2 infection. Study details: Chains were unpaired, as sequencing was done on bulk RNA from unsorted whole blood. General observations from the study: VDJdb-based annotation leaned toward anti-spike CD8 responses and missed private and CD4 specificities.

A word on this clonotype: The antigen remains unidentified.

The TCR library protocol was used to attach unique molecular identifiers. These identifiers were attached to individual cDNA molecules. TCRdb reanalysed the 5' RACE reads using MiXCR and keeps one entry per CDR3 protein. The table shows 55,000 to 80,000 distinct CDR3 sequences, with 9.5% to 12% occurring only once. V lost 5 bases and J 0 bases, leaving 9 bases between the germline ends. The CDR3 has 14 residues. Germline V CDR1 and CDR2: MNHEY, SVGAGI. The V gene is TRBV6-5, the J gene TRBJ2-3; a possible D gene is TRBD2 (6 bases). This sequence was found in an adult who was a healthcare worker with PCR-confirmed SARS-CoV-2 infection or an uninfected control (not recorded which). The source was whole blood, collected at baseline. The CDR3 DNA reads TGTGCCAGCAGTATAGCGGCTAGCACAGATACGCAGTATTTT. Translation: CASSIAASTDTQYF.